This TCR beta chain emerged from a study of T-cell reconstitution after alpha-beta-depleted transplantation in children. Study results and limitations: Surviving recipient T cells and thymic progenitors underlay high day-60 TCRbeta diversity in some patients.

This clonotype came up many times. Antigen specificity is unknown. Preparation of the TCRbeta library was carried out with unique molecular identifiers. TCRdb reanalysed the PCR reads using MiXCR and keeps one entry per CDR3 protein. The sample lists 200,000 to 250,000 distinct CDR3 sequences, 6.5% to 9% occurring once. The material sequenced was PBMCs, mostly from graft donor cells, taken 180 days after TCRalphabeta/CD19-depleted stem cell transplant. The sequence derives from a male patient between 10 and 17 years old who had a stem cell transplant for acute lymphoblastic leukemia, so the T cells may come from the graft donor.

The chain's CDR3 is CASSRERRGNVEAFF. The CDR3 DNA is TGTGCCAGCAGCAGAGAACGTAGGGGAAACGTTGAAGCTTTCTTT. The V and J genes are TRBV21-1 and TRBJ1-1; TRBD1 is the table's D call, not checked against the DNA. TRBV21-1 is annotated as a pseudogene. This CDR3 has 15 amino acids.